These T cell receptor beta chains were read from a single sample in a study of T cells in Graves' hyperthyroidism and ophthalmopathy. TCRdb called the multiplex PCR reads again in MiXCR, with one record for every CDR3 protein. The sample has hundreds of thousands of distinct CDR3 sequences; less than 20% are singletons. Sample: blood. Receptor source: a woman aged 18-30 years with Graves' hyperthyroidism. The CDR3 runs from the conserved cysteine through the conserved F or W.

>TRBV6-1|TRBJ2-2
CASNRAGWTRQSGELFF
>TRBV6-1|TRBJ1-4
CASSGQGLGEKLFF
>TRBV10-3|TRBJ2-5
CAISPDTQETQYF
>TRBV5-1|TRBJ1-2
CASSFSANYGYTF
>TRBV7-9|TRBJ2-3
CASSHLTTHTQYF
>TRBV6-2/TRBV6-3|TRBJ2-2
CASSYSTGATGELFF
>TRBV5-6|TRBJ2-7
CASSRWSYEQYF
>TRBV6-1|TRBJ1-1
CASQTGRATEAFF
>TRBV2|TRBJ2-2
CASRKGTGLIGELFF
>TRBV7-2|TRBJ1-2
CASSQYGYTF
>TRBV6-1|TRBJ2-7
CASRLGQGTSYEQYF
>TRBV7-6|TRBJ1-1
CASSLLAGALNAEAFF
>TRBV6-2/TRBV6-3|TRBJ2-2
CAVRATNTGELFF